Sequencing of this TCR beta chain was carried out in a study of T cell repertoires in cytomegalovirus infection. This CDR3 region has 17 residues. Trimming pared 6 bases from V and 2 bases from J, leaving 19 bases between. In TCRdb, the reads were re-called with MiXCR into one record per CDR3 protein. The profile shows 400,000 to 600,000 distinct CDR3 sequences, more than 40% of them singletons. Worth noting for this clonotype: Its specificity is not known.

Regarding the study as a whole: Dominant in the ex vivo response were TCR beta clonotypes restricted by HLA-C and specific for CMV.

Sequencing was performed on cultured PBMCs, taken from culture after CMV antigen stimulation. The clonotype was recovered from a human donor in good health (CMV status not recorded). Some clones in this sample may be carry-over from other donors' samples. V and J are TRBV12-3 or TRBV12-4 and TRBJ2-2, with TRBD2 as a possible D gene (6 bases). The CDR3 spells CASSRIRAGINTGELFF. The CDR3 coding sequence is TGTGCCAGCAGCCGAATTCGGGCGGGAATAAACACCGGGGAGCTGTTTTTT.